These 20 T cell receptor beta chains were all obtained from the same sample, sequenced in a study of blood T cell repertoires in COVID-19. The protocol was immunoSEQ multiplex PCR, while the TCRdb copy is restricted to in-frame clones and leaves out a portion. The table has approximately 250,000 clones, around 83% seen once. The sequencing input was peripheral blood. Receptor source: a man aged 35 to 55 with acute or convalescent COVID-19.

The V gene is TRBV10-3, the J gene TRBJ1-1; 7 bases are shared with TRBD1. J lost 2 bases, V lost 9 bases, and 9 bases had no gene match. Germline CDR1 is ENHRY and CDR2 is SYGVKD. This CDR3 has 14 amino acids. The CDR3 sequence is CAIFARGINTEAFF. The CDR3 nucleotides read TGTGCCATATTTGCCAGGGGGATTAACACTGAAGCTTTCTTT.

The genes are TRBV2 and TRBJ1-1, with D possibly TRBD1 on 6 matching bases. This CDR3 spans 15 amino acids. CDR1 is SNHLY and CDR2 is FYNNEI in the germline V gene. The V end was cut by 2 bases, the J end by 0 bases, with 10 bases between. CDR3 in amino acids: CASSELGGMNTEAFF. The CDR3 DNA reads TGTGCCAGCAGTGAACTTGGGGGCATGAACACTGAAGCTTTCTTT.

CDR3 sequence (DNA): TGCAGCGTTGTATTCAACCAGGGTAGTAATGAAAAACTGTTTTTT. It specifies CSVVFNQGSNEKLFF. The chain combines TRBV29-1 with TRBJ1-4; perhaps TRBD1 as D (5 bases). The CDR3 sequence is 15 residues long. The germline gives CDR1 SQVTM, CDR2 ANQGSEA. V lost 4 bases, J lost 4 bases, and 16 bases lay in between.

The chain recombines TRBV10-3 with TRBJ2-1, with 8 bases that match TRBD2. Per the germline V gene, CDR1 is ENHRY and CDR2 is SYGVKD. Germline trimming cut 1 base from V and 5 bases from J; bases unmatched to any gene: 4. This CDR3 comprises 15 residues. The chain's CDR3 is CAISEFSGNNNEQFF. The CDR3 DNA sequence: TGTGCCATCAGTGAGTTTAGCGGGAATAACAATGAGCAGTTCTTC.

The chain joins TRBV6-5 to TRBJ1-1, with 9 nucleotides matching TRBD1. Germline CDR1 reads MNHEY; CDR2 reads SVGAGI. V was pared by 6 bases and J by 10 bases, with 12 bases of the junction left unmatched. The CDR3 runs 14 residues. CDR3 sequence reads: CASRAGTGILRAFF. In DNA form, the CDR3 reads TGTGCCAGCAGGGCCGGGACAGGGATACTTAGAGCTTTCTTT.

The rearrangement uses TRBV27 and TRBJ1-2; 9 bases are shared with TRBD1. The ends lost 4 bases at V and 2 bases at J; junction bases unmatched: 11. The CDR3 consists of 17 residues. Germline V CDR1 and CDR2: MNHEY, SMNVEV (reference sequence). The CDR3 DNA sequence: TGTGCCAGCAGTTCACCCCTCTCGGGACAGGGAAACTATGGCTACACCTTC. It yields the protein CASSSPLSGQGNYGYTF.

This rearrangement joins TRBV5-1 to TRBJ1-2, with 8 bases lining up with TRBD1. J gave up 8 bases and V 4 bases, and 7 bases lay outside the gene matches. The CDR3 consists of 13 residues. Germline values: CDR1 SGHRS, CDR2 YFSETQ. This chain's CDR3 is CASSPGTGQGYTF. The CDR3 DNA reads as TGCGCCAGCAGCCCGGGGACAGGTCAAGGCTACACCTTC. Based on the CDR3 plus reference TRBV5-1 and TRBJ1-2, the full variable domain is KAGVTQTPRYLIKTRGQQVTLSCSPISGHRSVSWYQQTPGQGLQFLFEYFSETQRNKGNFPGRFSGRQFSNSRSEMNVSTLELGDSALYLCASSPGTGQGYTFGSGTRLTVV.

The chain joins TRBV9 to TRBJ1-2; the match to TRBD1 covers 11 bases. Trimming cost V 3 bases and J 3 bases; bases outside gene matches: 7. CDR3 length: 16 amino acids. Germline assignment: CDR1 SGDLS and CDR2 YYNGEE. CDR3 sequence (DNA): TGTGCCAGCAGCGCCTGGGGGACAGGGGGAGACTATGGCTACACCTTC. Protein: CASSAWGTGGDYGYTF. The whole variable domain, filled in from reference TRBV9 and TRBJ1-2, reads DSGVTQTPKHLITATGQRVTLRCSPRSGDLSVYWYQQSLDQGLQFLIQYYNGEERAKGNILERFSAQQFPDLHSELNLSSLELGDSALYFCASSAWGTGGDYGYTFGSGTRLTVV.

The V gene is TRBV28, the J gene TRBJ1-2, with a tentative D call TRBD1 (6 bases). The CDR3 consists of 13 residues. V lost 2 bases to trimming and J lost 4 bases, with 8 bases between them. Per germline, CDR1 MDHEN and CDR2 SYDVKM. The CDR3 bases are TGTGCCAGCAGTTTACCCAGGGGCTATGGCTACACCTTC. As protein: CASSLPRGYGYTF.

The chain links TRBV5-4 to TRBJ1-4; 9 nucleotides line up with TRBD1. Germline values: CDR1 SGHNT, CDR2 YYREEE (reference sequence). The CDR3 has 15 amino acids. V lost 3 bases to trimming and J lost 7 bases; unmatched junction nucleotides: 7. The CDR3 DNA sequence: TGTGCCAGCAGCTCTACAGGGGGCCTGGGTGAAAAACTGTTTTTT. Residues: CASSSTGGLGEKLFF.

The V and J genes are TRBV28 and TRBJ1-5; the D is unclear. CDR3 length: 14 amino acids. Germline loops: CDR1 MDHEN, CDR2 SYDVKM. Deletions cut 7 bases from V and 4 bases from J, with 14 bases between. CDR3 sequence reads: CASTALGGNQPQHF. In nucleotides, the CDR3 is TGTGCCAGCACCGCTCTGGGAGGTAATCAGCCCCAGCATTTT.

This clone was found once. The chain couples TRBV3-1 (or the pseudogene TRBV3-2) to TRBJ2-2; 10 bases agree with TRBD2. This CDR3 comprises 16 residues. The V gene end was trimmed by 4 bases and the J gene end by 2 bases; junction bases not matched to a gene: 4. Germline CDR1 and CDR2: LGHDT and YNNKEL (reference sequence). CDR3 bases: TGTGCCAGCAGCCTAAGGACTAGCGGAAACACCGGGGAGCTGTTTTTT. This sequence encodes CASSLRTSGNTGELFF.

The genes are TRBV9 and TRBJ2-1; TRBD2 agrees at 12 bases. Germline V CDR1 and CDR2: SGDLS, YYNGEE. Unmatched junction bases numbered 8, after V lost 4 bases and J lost 3 bases. The length of the CDR3 is 17 residues. CDR3 sequence (DNA): TGTGCCAGCAGCCCCCGACTAGCGGGGGCAGACTACAATGAGCAGTTCTTC. Its translation: CASSPRLAGADYNEQFF.

This chain links TRBV19 with TRBJ2-7; 11 bases map to TRBD1. Trimming cost V 3 bases and J 2 bases; bases outside gene matches: 3. Germline values: CDR1 LNHDA, CDR2 SQIVND (reference sequence). This CDR3 region has 15 residues. CDR3 loop: CASSIMGQGAYEQYF. Here the CDR3 DNA reads TGTGCCAGTAGTATTATGGGACAGGGGGCCTACGAGCAGTACTTC. The full variable domain, rest sourced from reference TRBV19 and TRBJ2-7, is DGGITQSPKYLFRKEGQNVTLSCEQNLNHDAMYWYRQDPGQGLRLIYYSQIVNDFQKGDIAEGYSVSREKKESFPLTVTSAQKNPTAFYLCASSIMGQGAYEQYFGPGTRLTVT.

This clone was found once. The chain joins TRBV6-4 to TRBJ1-2; no clear D. In germline, CDR1 is MRHNA, CDR2 SNTAGT. Trimming removed 6 bases at V and 8 bases at J, with 19 bases between. This CDR3 spans 14 amino acids. CDR3 DNA sequence: TGTGCCAGCAGGCCCGACCCGGGAGCTAGGGGCTACACCTTC. Protein: CASRPDPGARGYTF.

The chain carries TRBV7-8 and TRBJ1-2, with D uncertain. CDR1 and CDR2 (germline): SGHVS, FQNEAQ. This CDR3 contains 12 residues. V shed 3 bases and J shed 3 bases, with 5 bases lying between them. The CDR3 DNA is TGTGCCAGCAGCTTCGGGGACTATGGCTACACCTTC. It translates to CASSFGDYGYTF.

The chain uses TRBV11-2 and TRBJ1-1; D ambiguous. Between the trimmed V and J ends, which lost 6 bases and 6 bases, there was a span of 14 bases. Germline lookup yields CDR1 SGHAT and CDR2 FQNNGV. The CDR3 is made up of 13 amino acids. The CDR3 region has the DNA TGTGCCAGCAGTTTCGGGGAAGTCTCTGAAGCTTTCTTT. Protein product: CASSFGEVSEAFF.

This clone was counted once. CDR3 in DNA: TGTGCCAGCAGCTTAGAAGTAGTTAATTCACCCCTCCACTTT. Its translation: CASSLEVVNSPLHF. The V gene is TRBV11-2, the J gene TRBJ1-6; unclear D gene. Germline V gene sequence: CDR1 SGHAT, CDR2 FQNNGV. The CDR3 is 14 amino acids. V lost 0 bases and J 6 bases, leaving 6 bases between the germline ends.

The chain uses TRBV13 and TRBJ1-2; D perhaps matches TRBD1 (6 bases). This CDR3 contains 15 residues. From germline, CDR1 is PRHDT and CDR2 FYEKMQ (reference sequence). Between the trimmed V and J ends, which lost 1 base and 2 bases, there was a span of 11 bases. CDR3 loop: CASSLVRGGNYGYTF. The DNA of the CDR3 is TGTGCCAGCAGCTTAGTCAGGGGCGGAAACTATGGCTACACCTTC.

This sequence joins TRBV2 and TRBJ1-5; 7 positions match TRBD1. The trim removed 5 bases at V and 1 base at J, leaving 5 bases unmatched. From germline, CDR1 is SNHLY and CDR2 FYNNEI. The CDR3 length is 15 residues. The CDR3 DNA is TGTGCCAGCAGTATTAACAGGGGAAGCAATCAGCCCCAGCATTTT. Its translation is CASSINRGSNQPQHF.